The subject of this entry is one TCR beta chain. Its specificity is not known. Produced via immunoSEQ multiplex PCR; TCRdb's table is partial and in-frame only. In the table there are 77,000 or so clones, about 92% of which are singletons. This sample is part of a study of OX40 agonist ivuxolimab in advanced cancers. Study-level information: Patients with hepatocellular carcinoma, melanoma, renal cell or head and neck cancer made up the dose-escalation patients. Earlier anti-PD-1, anti-PD-L1 or anti-CTLA-4 therapy was permitted; roughly 42% had received some. Study results and caveats: Among the lowest levels of clonal expansion were found in partial responders at 0.1-3.0 mg/kg.

Peripheral blood came from all dose cohorts at three timepoints. This clonotype was obtained from an adult with an advanced solid tumor such as melanoma, head and neck, liver or kidney cancer. The sequenced sample was CD4+ or CD8+ T cells sorted from blood, obtained in a trial of the OX40 agonist ivuxolimab.

The CDR3 coding sequence is TGTGCCAGCAGCTTGGGACTAAGCTCTGGGGCCAACGTCCTGACTTTC. Its translation: CASSLGLSSGANVLTF. The genes are TRBV7-2 and TRBJ2-6; 7 bases match TRBD2. Looked up from germline, CDR1 is SGHTA and CDR2 is FQGNSA. V shed 3 bases, J shed 0 bases, and the junction held 2 bases outside the gene matches. CDR3 length: 16 amino acids.